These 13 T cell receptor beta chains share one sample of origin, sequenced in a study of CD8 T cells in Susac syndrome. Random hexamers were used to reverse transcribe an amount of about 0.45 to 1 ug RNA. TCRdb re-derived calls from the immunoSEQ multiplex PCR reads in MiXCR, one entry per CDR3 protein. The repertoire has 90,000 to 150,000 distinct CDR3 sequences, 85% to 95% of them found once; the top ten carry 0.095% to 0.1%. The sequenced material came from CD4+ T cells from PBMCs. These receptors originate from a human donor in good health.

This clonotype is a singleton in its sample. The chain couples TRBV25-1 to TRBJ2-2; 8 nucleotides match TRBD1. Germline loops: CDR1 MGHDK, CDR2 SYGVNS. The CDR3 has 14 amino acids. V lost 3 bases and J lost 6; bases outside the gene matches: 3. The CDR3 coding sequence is TGTGCCAGCAGTGACAGGGGGCAACCCGGGGAGCTGTTTTTT. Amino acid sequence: CASSDRGQPGELFF.

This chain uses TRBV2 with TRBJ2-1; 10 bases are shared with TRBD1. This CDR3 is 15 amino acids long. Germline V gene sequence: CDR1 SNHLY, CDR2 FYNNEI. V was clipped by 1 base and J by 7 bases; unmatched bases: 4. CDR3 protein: CASSEGTGGRNEQFF. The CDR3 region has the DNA TGTGCCAGCAGTGAAGGGACAGGGGGTCGAAATGAGCAGTTCTTC. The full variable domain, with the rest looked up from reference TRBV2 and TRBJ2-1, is EPEVTQTPSHQVTQMGQEVILRCVPISNHLYFYWYRQILGQKVEFLVSFYNNEISEKSEIFDDQFSVERPDGSNFTLKIRSTKLEDSAMYFCASSEGTGGRNEQFFGPGTRLTVL.

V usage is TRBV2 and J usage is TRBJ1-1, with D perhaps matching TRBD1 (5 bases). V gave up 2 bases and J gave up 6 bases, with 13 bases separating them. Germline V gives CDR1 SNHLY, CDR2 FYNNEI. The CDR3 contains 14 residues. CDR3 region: CASSERRGWAEAFF. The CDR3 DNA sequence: TGTGCCAGCAGTGAAAGGAGGGGCTGGGCTGAAGCTTTCTTT.

The CDR3 nucleotides are TGTGCCAGCAGTGAATCGGGGGGAAGGCCTGGCTACACCTTC. Protein: CASSESGGRPGYTF. The chain carries TRBV25-1 and TRBJ1-2, with D perhaps matching TRBD1 (5 bases). CDR3 length: 14 residues. The germline CDR1 and CDR2 sequences are MGHDK and SYGVNS. Trimming cost V 1 base and J 7 bases, with 13 bases left between them.

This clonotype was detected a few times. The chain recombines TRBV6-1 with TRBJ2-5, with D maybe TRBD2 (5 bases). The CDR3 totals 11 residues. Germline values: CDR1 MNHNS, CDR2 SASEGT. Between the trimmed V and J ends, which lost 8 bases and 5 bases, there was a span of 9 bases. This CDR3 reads CASGRPETQYF. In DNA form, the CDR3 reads TGTGCCAGCGGGAGACCGGAGACCCAGTACTTC.

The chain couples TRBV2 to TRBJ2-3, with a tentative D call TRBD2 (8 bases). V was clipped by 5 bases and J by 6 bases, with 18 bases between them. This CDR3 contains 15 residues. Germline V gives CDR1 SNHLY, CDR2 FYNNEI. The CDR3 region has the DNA TGTGCCAGCAGTCGGGGGGGCGGGACAGCGGATACGCAGTATTTT. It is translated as CASSRGGGTADTQYF. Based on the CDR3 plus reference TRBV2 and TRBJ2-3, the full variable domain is EPEVTQTPSHQVTQMGQEVILRCVPISNHLYFYWYRQILGQKVEFLVSFYNNEISEKSEIFDDQFSVERPDGSNFTLKIRSTKLEDSAMYFCASSRGGGTADTQYFGPGTRLTVL.

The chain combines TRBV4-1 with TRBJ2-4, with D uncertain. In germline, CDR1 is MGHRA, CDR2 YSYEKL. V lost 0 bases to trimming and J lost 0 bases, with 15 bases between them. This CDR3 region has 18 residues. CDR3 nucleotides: TGCGCCAGCAGCCAAGATATGGGCCTGGCGATAGCCAAAAACATTCAGTACTTC. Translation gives CASSQDMGLAIAKNIQYF.

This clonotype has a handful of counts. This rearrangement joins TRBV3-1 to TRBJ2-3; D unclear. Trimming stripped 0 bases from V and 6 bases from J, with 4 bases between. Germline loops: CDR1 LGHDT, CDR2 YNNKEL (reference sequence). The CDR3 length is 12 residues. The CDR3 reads CASSQDTDTQYF. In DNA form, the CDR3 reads TGTGCCAGCAGCCAAGATACGGATACGCAGTATTTT.

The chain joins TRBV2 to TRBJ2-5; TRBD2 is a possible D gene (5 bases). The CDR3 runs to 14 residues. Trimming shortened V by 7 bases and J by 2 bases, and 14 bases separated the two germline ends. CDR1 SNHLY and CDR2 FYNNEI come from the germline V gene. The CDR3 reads CASNRGSLQETQYF. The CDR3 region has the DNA TGTGCCAGCAACCGAGGGAGTTTACAAGAGACCCAGTACTTC.

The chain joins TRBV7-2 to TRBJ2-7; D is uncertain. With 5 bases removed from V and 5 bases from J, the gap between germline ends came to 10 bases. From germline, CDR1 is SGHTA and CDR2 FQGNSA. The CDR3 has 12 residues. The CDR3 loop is CASSIRWDEQYF. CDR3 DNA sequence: TGTGCCAGCAGCATACGCTGGGACGAGCAGTACTTC.

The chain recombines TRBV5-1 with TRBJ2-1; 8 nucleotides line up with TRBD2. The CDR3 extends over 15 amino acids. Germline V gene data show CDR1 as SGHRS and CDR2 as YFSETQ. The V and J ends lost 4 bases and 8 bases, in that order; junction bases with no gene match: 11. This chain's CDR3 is CASSRGQREIDEQFF. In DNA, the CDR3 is TGCGCCAGCAGCAGGGGCCAGCGGGAGATCGATGAGCAGTTCTTC. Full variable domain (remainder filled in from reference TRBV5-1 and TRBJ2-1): KAGVTQTPRYLIKTRGQQVTLSCSPISGHRSVSWYQQTPGQGLQFLFEYFSETQRNKGNFPGRFSGRQFSNSRSEMNVSTLELGDSALYLCASSRGQREIDEQFFGPGTRLTVL.

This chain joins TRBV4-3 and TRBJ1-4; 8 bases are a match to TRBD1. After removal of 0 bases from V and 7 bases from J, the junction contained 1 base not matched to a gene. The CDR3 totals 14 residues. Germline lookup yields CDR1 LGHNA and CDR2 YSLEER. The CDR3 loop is CASSQDRGREKLFF. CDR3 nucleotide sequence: TGCGCCAGCAGCCAAGACAGGGGGCGTGAAAAACTGTTTTTT.

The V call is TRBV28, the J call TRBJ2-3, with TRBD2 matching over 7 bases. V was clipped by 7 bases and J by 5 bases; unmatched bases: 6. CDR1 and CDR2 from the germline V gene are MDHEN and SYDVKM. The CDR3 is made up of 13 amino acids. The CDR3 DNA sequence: TGTGCCAGCACCGAGAGGGAGGGAGATACGCAGTATTTT. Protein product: CASTEREGDTQYF.